The TCR beta chain described here comes from a study of CD8+CD57+ T cells in acquired aplastic anemia. In the study overall: Recorded DNA amounts for sorted CD4+ and CD8+ cells had an average of about 3.5 ug.

About this clonotype itself: As yet, its antigen is unknown.

Study-wide results and limits: Patients and controls were found to share roughly 31 CD8+ CDR3 sequences.

CD8+CD57+ cell expansion had been shown by flow cytometry in patients chosen for sequencing. Patients were therapy-naive when their blood was sampled. The template used for profiling TCR beta VDJ and CDR3 was genomic DNA. TCRdb re-derived calls from the reads in MiXCR, one entry per CDR3 protein. The sample consists of nearly 60,000 distinct CDR3 sequences, around 57% of them appearing once. Deletions cut 3 bases from V and 5 bases from J, with 8 bases between. Germline V gene lookup returns CDR1 SQVTM and CDR2 ANQGSEA. The CDR3 is 11 residues long. The sequence came from a human donor with aplastic anemia. The source material was sorted CD4+, CD8+, or CD8+CD57+ T cells (not recorded which) from PBMCs. The chain is built from TRBV29-1 and TRBJ2-7; D unresolved. CDR3 sequence reads: CSVERQNEQYF. The CDR3 DNA reads as TGCAGCGTTGAGCGCCAAAACGAGCAGTACTTC.